This entry lists 16 T cell receptor beta chains sequenced from one sample in a study of blood T cell repertoires in COVID-19. The protocol was immunoSEQ multiplex PCR, while the TCRdb copy is restricted to in-frame clones and leaves out a portion. Among approximately 81,000 clones listed, roughly four fifths were seen once. The sequenced sample was peripheral blood. These receptors were collected from a human donor in a cohort sampled during active COVID-19.

In regard to this clone: Other DNA sequences in this sample translate to the same CDR3. V gene TRBV6-5 combines with J gene TRBJ2-7; 8 bases line up with TRBD1. CDR3 length: 13 residues. J lost 4 bases, V lost 5 bases, and 4 bases had no gene match. From germline, CDR1 is MNHEY and CDR2 SVGAGI. The CDR3, as DNA: TGTGCCAGCAGTCGGACAGGGAATTACGAGCAGTACTTC. Protein product: CASSRTGNYEQYF.

This clone came up once. CDR3: CAGGQGASQPQHF. CDR3 bases: TGTGCCGGTGGACAGGGGGCCTCTCAGCCCCAGCATTTT. V and J are TRBV10-3 and TRBJ1-5; 11 nucleotides agree with TRBD1. Germline loops: CDR1 ENHRY, CDR2 SYGVKD. V trimming: 11 bases; J trimming: 6 bases; junction bases outside the gene matches: 6. This CDR3 is 13 amino acids long.

The J gene is TRBJ1-2, the V gene TRBV7-3, with TRBD1 matching over 8 bases. The germline V gene encodes CDR1 SGHTA and CDR2 FQGTGA. Losses at the gene ends were 0 bases for V and 8 bases for J; bases not matched to a gene: 8. The CDR3 contains 15 residues. The CDR3: CASSLTAGGFSGYTF. The CDR3 DNA reads TGTGCCAGCAGCTTAACGGCAGGGGGCTTCAGCGGCTACACCTTC.

The chain has TRBV10-3 and TRBJ1-1; 7 nucleotides align to TRBD1. There are 13 residues in the CDR3. The V segment lost 2 bases and the J segment 6 bases; nucleotides outside the gene matches: 3. Germline V CDR1 and CDR2: ENHRY, SYGVKD. This CDR3 is CAISERQGAEAFF. CDR3 in DNA: TGTGCCATCAGTGAGAGACAGGGAGCTGAAGCTTTCTTT.

This chain connects TRBV30 to TRBJ1-2; TRBD1 agrees at 11 bases. The J segment lost 8 bases and the V segment lost 5 bases, leaving 13 bases of the junction unmatched. CDR1 GTSNPN and CDR2 SVGIG come from the germline V gene (reference sequence). The length of the CDR3 is 15 residues. This chain's CDR3 is CAWGNPGQGERGYTF. Here the CDR3 DNA reads TGTGCCTGGGGGAACCCGGGACAGGGGGAGAGGGGCTACACCTTC.

This clone was counted once. The chain links TRBV2 to TRBJ1-5, with D possibly being TRBD1 (6 bases). Germline loops: CDR1 SNHLY, CDR2 FYNNEI. V lost 6 bases, J lost 0 bases, and 15 bases lay in between. CDR3 length: 16 residues. DNA of the CDR3: TGTGCCAGCAGAGAGACAGGAGGTTATAGCAATCAGCCCCAGCATTTT. Protein product: CASRETGGYSNQPQHF.

The chain is built from TRBV29-1 and TRBJ2-7; D uncertain. CDR3 length equals 11 residues. Germline V gene sequence: CDR1 SQVTM, CDR2 ANQGSEA. V dropped 6 bases and J dropped 3 bases, with 9 bases sitting between them. The CDR3: CSVLTGYEQYF. CDR3 sequence (DNA): TGCAGCGTCTTAACCGGCTACGAGCAGTACTTC.

The rearrangement links TRBV27 to TRBJ1-6; TRBD1 might be the D (5 bases). CDR1 MNHEY and CDR2 SMNVEV come from the germline V gene (reference sequence). Trimming took 0 bases from V and 0 from J, leaving 9 bases between them. The CDR3 spans 17 residues. The CDR3, as DNA: TGTGCCAGCAGTTTATCAGGGGCGAGCTCCTATAATTCACCCCTCCACTTT. Residues: CASSLSGASSYNSPLHF.

Only a few counts were recorded for this clone. This rearrangement joins TRBV7-6 to TRBJ2-7; 7 bases agree with TRBD1. The CDR3 sequence is 17 residues long. CDR1 is SGHVS and CDR2 is FNYEAQ in the germline V gene. V was clipped by 1 base and J by 5 bases; unmatched bases: 14. The CDR3, as DNA: TGTGCCAGCAGCTTAGTAGCGTCGGGACAGCCGTTTGACGAGCAGTACTTC. Its translation: CASSLVASGQPFDEQYF.

As concerns this clone: It may be a read error: a sequence one base away is much more abundant. At the DNA level, this CDR3 is encoded by other sequences in the same sample as well. The chain joins TRBV5-6 to TRBJ2-7; TRBD1 matches 10 bases. Trimming at V came to 0 bases and at J to 4 bases, leaving 1 base not matched to a gene. The CDR3 consists of 14 residues. Germline-derived CDR1 and CDR2 are SGHDT and YYEEEE. The CDR3 nucleotides are TGTGCCAGCAGCTTGGGACAGGGGGCTTACGAGCAGTACTTC. This sequence encodes CASSLGQGAYEQYF.

The chain has TRBV14 and TRBJ1-1, with D unclear. This CDR3 region has 15 residues. V lost 1 base to trimming and J lost 4 bases, with 13 bases between them. Germline V gives CDR1 SGHDN, CDR2 FVKESK. CDR3 amino acids: CASSQARGFVTEAFF. DNA of the CDR3: TGTGCCAGCAGCCAAGCAAGAGGGTTTGTCACTGAAGCTTTCTTT.

This clone showed up just a few times. The rearrangement uses TRBV7-2 and TRBJ2-7; D unresolved. The V gene's germline CDR1 is SGHTA and CDR2 FQGNSA. V lost 5 bases, J lost 4 bases, and 6 bases lay in between. This CDR3 spans 11 amino acids. The CDR3: CASSAQYEQYF. In DNA form, the CDR3 reads TGTGCCAGCAGCGCCCAGTACGAGCAGTACTTC.

This clone was counted a few times. This chain links TRBV7-9 with TRBJ1-2; the D is unclear. The CDR3 has 14 residues. V lost 0 bases and J 8 bases, leaving 13 bases between the germline ends. Germline values: CDR1 SEHNR, CDR2 FQNEAQ (reference sequence). CDR3 sequence: CASSLALTNAGYTF. CDR3 coding DNA: TGTGCCAGCAGCTTAGCACTCACTAATGCCGGCTACACCTTC.

This clone was counted a single time. J is TRBJ2-2 and V is TRBV5-4; a weak D match, TRBD2 (7 bases). The ends were cut back, 1 base at V and 2 bases at J, with 12 bases in the middle. The germline V gene has CDR1 SGHNT and CDR2 YYREEE (reference sequence). This CDR3 spans 16 amino acids. The CDR3 bases are TGTGCCAGCAGCTTGTTGGGGGGGGCCAACACCGGGGAGCTGTTTTTT. Translating it yields CASSLLGGANTGELFF.

The rearrangement uses TRBV21-1 and TRBJ2-2; TRBD2, the table's D call, was not compared with the DNA. TRBV21-1 is termed a pseudogene. There are 15 residues in the CDR3. CDR3 sequence reads: CASRPWEGSTGELFF. In nucleotides, the CDR3 is TGTGCCAGCAGACCGTGGGAGGGATCCACCGGGGAGCTGTTTTTT.

This clone was seen a handful of times. V usage is TRBV4-2 and J usage is TRBJ2-5, with TRBD2 as a possible D gene (5 bases). V was clipped by 4 bases and J by 0 bases, with 12 bases between them. The CDR3 runs to 15 residues. Germline V CDR1 and CDR2: LGHNA, YNFKEQ. The CDR3 region is CASSPFGGYQETQYF. The CDR3 DNA reads as TGTGCCAGCAGCCCTTTCGGCGGGTACCAAGAGACCCAGTACTTC.